Sequencing of this T cell receptor beta chain was carried out in a study of PD-1 blockade in mismatch repair-deficient tumors. About the study: Patients had 12 mismatch repair-deficient cancer types, all previously treated and progressing.

CDR3 length: 14 residues. With 1 base removed from V and 5 bases from J, the gap between germline ends came to 11 bases. Germline CDR1 SGHTA, CDR2 FQGNSA. TCRdb's table, derived via immunoSEQ multiplex PCR, lists solely in-frame clones and lacks some. The table includes approximately 110,000 clones, 60% to 85% detected once. TCRs were sequenced from three patients responding to pembrolizumab. The TCR originated in an adult with mismatch repair-deficient cancer. V gene TRBV7-2 combines with J gene TRBJ1-1; D possibly corresponds to TRBD1 (6 bases). This sample comprised peripheral blood, obtained approximately 60 weeks after starting pembrolizumab. The CDR3 loop is CASSLGSQGTEAFF. In DNA, the CDR3 is TGTGCCAGCAGCTTAGGATCGCAGGGGACTGAAGCTTTCTTT. The full variable domain, rest sourced from reference TRBV7-2 and TRBJ1-1, is GAGVSQSPSNKVTEKGKDVELRCDPISGHTALYWYRQSLGQGLEFLIYFQGNSAPDKSGLPSDRFSAERTGGSVSTLTIQRTQQEDSAVYLCASSLGSQGTEAFFGQGTRLTVV.